Sequencing of this T cell receptor (delta chain) was carried out in a study of human gamma delta and Vdelta1 T cells. TCRdb processed the PCR reads again with the CATT caller. Here the sample spans approximately 4,500 delta-chain clones, 20% to 30% being singletons. The V end was cut by 0 bases, the J end by 3 bases, with 5 bases between. In germline, CDR1 is TSWWSYY, CDR2 QGS. The CDR3 spans 13 residues. The clonotype was recovered from a human donor in good health. The chain is built from TRDV1 and TRDJ1; D uncertain. Sequencing input: naive CD27+ Vdelta1 gamma-delta T cells from blood. The CDR3 loop reads CALGELTPDKLIF. Here the CDR3 DNA reads TGTGCTCTTGGGGAACTAACTCCCGATAAACTCATCTTT.